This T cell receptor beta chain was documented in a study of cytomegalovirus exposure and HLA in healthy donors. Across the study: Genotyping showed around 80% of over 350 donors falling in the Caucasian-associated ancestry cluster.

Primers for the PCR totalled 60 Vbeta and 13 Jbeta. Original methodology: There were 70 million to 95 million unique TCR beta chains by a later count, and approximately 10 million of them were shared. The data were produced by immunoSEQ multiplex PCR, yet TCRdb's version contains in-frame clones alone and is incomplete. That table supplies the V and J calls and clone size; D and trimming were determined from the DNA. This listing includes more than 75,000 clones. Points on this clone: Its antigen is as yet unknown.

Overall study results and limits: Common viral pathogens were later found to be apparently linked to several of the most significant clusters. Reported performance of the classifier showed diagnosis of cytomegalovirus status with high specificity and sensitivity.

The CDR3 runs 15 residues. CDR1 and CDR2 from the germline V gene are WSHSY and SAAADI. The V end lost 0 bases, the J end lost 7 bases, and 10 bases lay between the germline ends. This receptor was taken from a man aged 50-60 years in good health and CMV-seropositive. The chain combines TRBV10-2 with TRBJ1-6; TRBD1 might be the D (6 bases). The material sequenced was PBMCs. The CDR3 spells CASSESTGGNSPLHF. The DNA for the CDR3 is TGCGCCAGCAGTGAGTCGACAGGTGGCAATTCACCCCTCCACTTT.